The 6 T cell receptor beta chains below come from one sample, sequenced in a study of T cells in Graves' hyperthyroidism and ophthalmopathy. Regions amplified from RNA transcripts were the TCR beta CDR3 regions. A set of HTBI primers served as the primers for a first-round RT-PCR of the TCR CDR3. Each CDR3 protein gets one entry after TCRdb re-called the multiplex PCR reads with MiXCR. The repertoire holds roughly 660,000 distinct CDR3 sequences, with 15% to 20% as singletons. The sample comprised blood. These receptors originate from a man between 45 and 60 years old with Graves' hyperthyroidism.

In its sample, this clonotype was seen many times. The chain couples TRBV7-2 to TRBJ2-5, with 10 bases that match TRBD2. CDR1 SGHTA and CDR2 FQGNSA come from the germline V gene. The V and J ends lost 6 bases and 4 bases, in that order; junction bases with no gene match: 5. The CDR3 has 14 residues. The CDR3 DNA follows: TGTGCCAGCAGGCCTAGCGGGAGTCGAGAGACCCAGTACTTC. It yields the protein CASRPSGSRETQYF.

In its sample, this clonotype was seen many times. This chain links TRBV10-3 with TRBJ1-5; no reliable D call. With 2 bases removed from V and 3 bases from J, the gap between germline ends came to 8 bases. CDR1 is ENHRY, CDR2 SYGVKD, per germline. The CDR3 sequence is 14 residues long. The CDR3 here is CAISEGNLNQPQHF. CDR3 coding DNA: TGTGCCATCAGTGAGGGCAACCTCAATCAGCCCCAGCATTTT.

This clonotype came up a few times. The chain uses TRBV20-1 and TRBJ2-5; TRBD1 matches 8 bases. Trimming cost V 8 bases and J 5 bases; bases outside gene matches: 16. Germline V gene data show CDR1 as DFQATT and CDR2 as SNEGSKA (reference sequence). CDR3 length: 15 residues. The CDR3 DNA follows: TGCAGTCTCACCGGGACAGGCTCCCGTACGGAGACCCAGTACTTC. Protein product: CSLTGTGSRTETQYF.

The chain combines TRBV30 with TRBJ2-5, with 9 bases matching TRBD2. The germline gives CDR1 GTSNPN, CDR2 SVGIG (reference sequence). This CDR3 spans 14 amino acids. The CDR3, as DNA: TGTGCATACTCTAGCGGGGTTTACCAAGAGACCCAGTACTTC. Translating gives CAYSSGVYQETQYF.

This clonotype has at least ten counts. The chain uses TRBV5-1 and TRBJ2-1; D possibly matches TRBD1 or TRBD2 (6 bases each). CDR1 SGHRS and CDR2 YFSETQ come from the germline V gene. The V end was cut by 0 bases, the J end by 8 bases, with 12 bases between. The CDR3 loop spans 14 amino acids. The CDR3 sequence: CASSLALGGHEQFF. In DNA form, the CDR3 reads TGCGCCAGCAGCTTGGCTCTGGGGGGCCATGAGCAGTTCTTC.

For this clonotype: Mismatch with germline at one junction end may stem from a read error. The V and J genes are TRBV14 and TRBJ2-1, with D possibly matching TRBD1 (6 bases). Germline V gene lookup returns CDR1 SGHDN and CDR2 FVKESK. This CDR3 contains 14 residues. CDR3 sequence (DNA): TGTGCCAGCAGCAGCGGACAGTCCTACAATGAGCAGTCCTTC. This sequence encodes CASSSGQSYNEQSF.